This T cell receptor beta chain came from a study of vaccination and CD4 T cells after COVID-19. Study background: The convalescent group had six males, four females, seven Caucasians, two Asians, one multiracial. Samples were taken after vaccination, a median of roughly 65 days after dose two, with a range of 14 to 241. From HCoV-229E, HCoV-OC43, HCoV-NL63 and SARS-CoV-2, overlapping spike peptides were used to stimulate the cells.

Sequenced with the Oncomine TCR Beta short-read assay was DNA taken from cultured CD4+ T cells. It was from cultured CD4+ T cells that genomic DNA was extracted. TCRdb reprocessed the PCR reads with MiXCR, giving one entry per CDR3 protein. The repertoire holds about 10,000 distinct CDR3 sequences, with approximately 29% as singletons. Comment on this clonotype: Its target is not known.

Treatment specified: approximately 9-day PBMC culture with coronavirus spike peptide pools or control peptides (ViraFEST assay). It was before the COVID-19 pandemic (2011-2018) that the unexposed donor's CD4+ T cells were collected. V shed 5 bases, J shed 2 bases, and the junction held 9 bases outside the gene matches. The CDR3 contains 16 residues. Germline-derived CDR1 and CDR2 are LNHDA and SQIVND (reference sequence). This sequence joins TRBV19 and TRBJ1-1; 9 bases line up with TRBD1. Specimen: CD4+ T cells from blood, cultured in vitro. The TCR was taken from a human donor in good health. The chain's CDR3 is CASSFNRGLSNTEAFF. CDR3 DNA sequence: TGTGCCAGTAGTTTCAACAGGGGGCTGAGCAACACTGAAGCTTTCTTT.